Listed below are T cell receptor beta chains from one sample, sequenced in a study of T-cell reconstitution after alpha-beta-depleted transplantation in children. TCRdb re-called the PCR reads with MiXCR, one entry per CDR3 protein. The data contain about 610,000 distinct CDR3 sequences, 27% of them singletons. Sequencing was performed on PBMCs, taken before TCRalphabeta/CD19-depleted stem cell transplant. These receptors came from a boy in the first two years of life with Wiskott-Aldrich syndrome, due to receive a stem cell transplant. Each CDR3 is given with its conserved first and last residue. Fields, in order: clone size, D gene, J gene, V gene, CDR3 DNA, CDR3 protein. A D gene is named only where the DNA matches it firmly. Only part of the rows carry a size: once, few, many, or a class if the clone is expanded.

>once|TRBD2|TRBJ2-1|TRBV20-1
TGCAGTGCCTTACCGGGACTAGCGGGAGCCCCCTACAATGAGCAGTTCTTC
CSALPGLAGAPYNEQFF
>NA|NA|TRBJ2-7|TRBV11-2
TGTGCCAGCAGCTTAGCAGGGAGCACCCCATACGAGCAGTACTTC
CASSLAGSTPYEQYF
>few|TRBD1|TRBJ2-7|TRBV12-3/TRBV12-4
TGTGCCAGCAGCGCGACAGGGCAGAGTGGCGAGCAGTACTTC
CASSATGQSGEQYF
>NA|NA|TRBJ1-1|TRBV3-1
TGTGCCAGCAGCCAAGTAAGGGGCTTGGCAGCTTTCTTT
CASSQVRGLAAFF
>NA|NA|TRBJ1-5|TRBV7-9
TGTGCCAGCAGCTTAGCACAGGGTCTGGGCAATCAGCCCCAGCATTTT
CASSLAQGLGNQPQHF
>NA|TRBD1|TRBJ1-5|TRBV6-1
TGTGCCAGCAGTGACGGGACAGGACTTCAGCCCCAGCATTTT
CASSDGTGLQPQHF
>NA|NA|TRBJ2-1|TRBV11-2
TGTGCCAGCAGCGCAGCCAACAATGAGCAGTTCTTC
CASSAANNEQFF
>NA|NA|TRBJ1-3|TRBV5-6
TGTGCCAGCAGCCCGAGGTGGGCCTACTCTGGAAACACCATATATTTT
CASSPRWAYSGNTIYF
>NA|TRBD1|TRBJ2-7|TRBV29-1
TGCAGCGTTGACGAGACAGGGGGCTCCTACGAGCAGTACTTC
CSVDETGGSYEQYF
>few|NA|TRBJ2-3|TRBV20-1
TGCAGTGCTAGGGCGGGACGGCGTGGGGATACGCAGTATTTT
CSARAGRRGDTQYF
>few|NA|TRBJ2-1|TRBV11-2
TGTGCCAGCAGCTTAGACCAGGAGCGGACGAGCTCCTACAATGAGCAGTTCTTC
CASSLDQERTSSYNEQFF
>few|NA|TRBJ2-7|TRBV7-2
TGTGCCAGCAGCCCAAGGCTGTGGGACTACGAGCAGTACTTC
CASSPRLWDYEQYF
>few|TRBD1|TRBJ2-7|TRBV5-1
TGCGCCAGCAGCCCCGGGACAGGGGGCGACGAGCAGTACTTC
CASSPGTGGDEQYF
>NA|NA|TRBJ2-1|TRBV4-1
TGCGCCAGCAAGGTGGGGGCCAGCTCCTACAATGAGCAGTTCTTC
CASKVGASSYNEQFF
>few|NA|TRBJ2-3|TRBV20-1
TGCAGTGCTAGATCCTCCAGCGGATATACAGATACGCAGTATTTT
CSARSSSGYTDTQYF
>NA|TRBD1|TRBJ2-7|TRBV12-3/TRBV12-4
TGTGCCAGCACCGAGTGGGACAGGGGCAAGCAGTACTTC
CASTEWDRGKQYF
>few|NA|TRBJ2-3|TRBV20-1
TGCAGTGCTGCCCTGTCCCCAGATACGCAGTATTTT
CSAALSPDTQYF
>few|NA|TRBJ2-1|TRBV12-3/TRBV12-4
TGTGCCAGCAGTTTTGCTAGGCGGGATGAGCAGTTCTTC
CASSFARRDEQFF
>NA|NA|TRBJ2-1|TRBV5-1
TGCGCCAGCAGCTTATTGAGGTGGGGTCGGGAGCAGTTCTTC
CASSLLRWGREQFF
>NA|TRBD2|TRBJ2-1|TRBV7-9
TGTGCCAGCAGCTTCCAAATGGGACTAGCCCACAATGAGCAGTTCTTC
CASSFQMGLAHNEQFF